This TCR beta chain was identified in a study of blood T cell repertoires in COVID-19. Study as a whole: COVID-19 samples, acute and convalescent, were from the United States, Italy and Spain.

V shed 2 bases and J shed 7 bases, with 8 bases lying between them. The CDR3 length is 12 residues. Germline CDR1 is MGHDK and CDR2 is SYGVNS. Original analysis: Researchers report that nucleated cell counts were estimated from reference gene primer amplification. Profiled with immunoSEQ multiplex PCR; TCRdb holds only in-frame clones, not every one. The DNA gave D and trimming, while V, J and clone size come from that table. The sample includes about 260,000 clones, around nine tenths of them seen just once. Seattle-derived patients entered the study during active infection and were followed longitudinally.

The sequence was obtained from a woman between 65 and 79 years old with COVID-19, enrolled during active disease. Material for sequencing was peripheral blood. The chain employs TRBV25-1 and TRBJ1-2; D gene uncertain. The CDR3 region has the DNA TGTGCCAGCAGTGAACTTGGGAGTGGCTACACCTTC. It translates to CASSELGSGYTF.